The 12 T cell receptor beta chains presented below share a single source sample, sequenced in a study of tumor-infiltrating lymphocytes in primary liver carcinoma. Alongside blood RNA obtained from unsorted whole blood, germline DNA was also extracted. Using a constant-region primer together with ProtoScript II reverse transcriptase, TCR beta cDNA was made from around 500 ng of total RNA. Library construction for TCR beta comprised three nested multiplex PCR rounds performed with slightly modified ARM-PCR. The first two PCR rounds, approximately 11 cycles each, used TRBV1-TRBV30 forward primers and a C-beta reverse primer. TCRdb independently ran MiXCR on the multiplex PCR reads; one entry per CDR3 protein. The sample has hundreds of thousands of distinct CDR3 sequences, around 50% seen once; the top ten hold approximately 15%. Sequencing was carried out using peripheral blood. All receptors come from a woman aged 25 to 39 with primary liver carcinoma and hepatitis B virus infection.

For this clonotype: This could be a read error, since a much larger clone is one nucleotide away. The chain uses TRBV4-1 and TRBJ2-2, with D possibly TRBD2 on 6 matching bases. The V and J ends lost 7 bases and 4 bases respectively, with 25 bases between them. The CDR3 is 18 residues long. The germline V gene encodes CDR1 MGHRA and CDR2 YSYEKL. As DNA, the CDR3 is TGCGCCAGCAACCCCCCCGTAACAGGCCTAGCGTTCACCGGGGAGCTGTTTTTT. Its protein product is CASNPPVTGLAFTGELFF.

The V gene is TRBV28, the J gene TRBJ1-5, with D hard to call. From germline, CDR1 is MDHEN and CDR2 SYDVKM. This CDR3 has 15 amino acids. V was trimmed by 5 bases and J by 2 bases, leaving 13 bases between them. The chain's CDR3 is CASSLSPKGNQPQHF. DNA of the CDR3: TGTGCCAGCAGTCTGTCCCCAAAGGGCAATCAGCCCCAGCATTTT.

About this clonotype: It is likely a read error, because the conserved phenylalanine at the end of the CDR3 is missing. The genes are TRBV19 and TRBJ2-1; D gene uncertain. Looked up from germline, CDR1 is LNHDA and CDR2 is SQIVND (reference sequence). Trimming stripped 3 bases from V and 6 bases from J, with 12 bases between. This CDR3 has 14 amino acids. CDR3 residues: CASSMFKMGNEQFL. The CDR3 DNA reads TGTGCCAGTAGTATGTTCAAAATGGGCAATGAGCAGTTCTTA.

This clonotype appeared once. The gene calls are TRBV5-1 and TRBJ2-1; 9 nucleotides match TRBD1. With 7 bases clipped from V and 3 bases from J, the junction kept 8 bases outside the gene matches. This CDR3 has 15 residues. CDR1 SGHRS and CDR2 YFSETQ come from the germline V gene. Written as DNA, the CDR3 is TGCGCCAGCCGCCCCAGGACAGGGGACTACAATGAGCAGTTCTTC. This gives the protein CASRPRTGDYNEQFF.

This sequence joins TRBV6-1 and TRBJ1-1, with D possibly TRBD1 on 6 matching bases. CDR1 is MNHNS and CDR2 is SASEGT in the germline V gene. V was clipped by 8 bases and J by 2 bases, with 27 bases between them. CDR3 size: 18 residues. CDR3 nucleotide sequence: TGTGCCAGCGGGAGTAAACCCAAGGGACACGCGATAAACACTGAAGCTTTCTTT. Protein product: CASGSKPKGHAINTEAFF.

V is TRBV6-1 and J is TRBJ1-1; possibly TRBD1 for D (6 bases). The CDR3 has 14 amino acids. Trimming left V 5 bases short and J 4 bases short, with 14 bases between. Germline CDR1 MNHNS, CDR2 SASEGT. The CDR3 DNA follows: TGTGCCAGCAGTACCCATGGGACATTCACTGAAGCTTTCTTT. Protein product: CASSTHGTFTEAFF.

The chain is built from TRBV21-1 and TRBJ2-1. TRBV21-1 is reported as a pseudogene. The CDR3 spans 15 residues. In DNA, the CDR3 is TGTGCCAGCAGCAAAGGTGCTAGCGCCTACAATGAGCAGTTCTTC. Its protein product is CASSKGASAYNEQFF.

This clonotype came up once. The chain joins TRBV6-2 or TRBV6-3 to TRBJ1-2; D is possibly TRBD1 (5 bases). Trimming took off 6 bases at V and 9 bases at J, with 17 bases between the two ends. The CDR3 runs 13 residues. Germline assignment: CDR1 MNHEY and CDR2 SVGEGT. CDR3 DNA: TGTGCCAGCAGGGGGGAATGGAGAGATAGCTACACCTTC. The encoded protein is CASRGEWRDSYTF.

Details on this clonotype: This clone may be a read error of a much larger clone one base away. The chain uses TRBV4-1 and TRBJ1-4, with 10 positions matching TRBD1. This CDR3 has 15 residues. Germline lookup yields CDR1 MGHRA and CDR2 YSYEKL. The CDR3 DNA is TGCGCCAGCAGCCACGAGGGACAGGGGCATGAAAGACTGTTTTTT. Translating gives CASSHEGQGHERLFF.

As regards this clonotype: A much larger clonotype is one base distant, so this may be a read error. V and J are TRBV4-1 and TRBJ2-5; D gene uncertain. The CDR3 loop spans 16 amino acids. CDR1 and CDR2 (germline): MGHRA, YSYEKL. With 0 bases removed from V and 3 bases from J, the gap between germline ends came to 14 bases. The CDR3 DNA reads TGCGCCAGCAGCCAAGATCTTCCCCGACATGAAGAGACCCAGTACTTC. It specifies CASSQDLPRHEETQYF.

This clonotype was recorded at least ten times. The chain combines TRBV6-5 with TRBJ2-1; possible D gene TRBD2, 6 bases. Trimming left V 6 bases short and J 8 bases short, with 20 bases between. CDR3 length: 15 amino acids. From germline, CDR1 is MNHEY and CDR2 SVGAGI. The CDR3: CASRNHGGGGDEQFF. Written as DNA, the CDR3 is TGTGCCAGCAGGAACCATGGTGGGGGAGGAGATGAGCAGTTCTTC.

This rearrangement joins TRBV7-9 to TRBJ1-2, with 8 bases identical to TRBD1. The CDR3 length is 17 residues. Per germline, CDR1 SEHNR and CDR2 FQNEAQ (reference sequence). With V trimmed by 5 bases and J by 9 bases, 20 bases remained unmatched. CDR3 in amino acids: CASSPMGSTGAQGSYTF. CDR3 DNA: TGTGCCAGCAGCCCAATGGGATCGACAGGGGCTCAAGGAAGCTACACCTTC. Full variable domain (remainder filled in from reference TRBV7-9 and TRBJ1-2): DTGVSQNPRHKITKRGQNVTFRCDPISEHNRLYWYRQTLGQGPEFLTYFQNEAQLEKSRLLSDRFSAERPKGSFSTLEIQRTEQGDSAMYLCASSPMGSTGAQGSYTFGSGTRLTVV.